This TCR beta chain stems from a study of blood T cell repertoires in COVID-19. Study-level background: In each case, the material was cDNA or gDNA derived from T cells, B-cell-depleted T cells, or PBMCs.

Original analysis: Quantification of nucleated cells was approximated via reference gene primer amplification. The assay was immunoSEQ multiplex PCR, and TCRdb's table has in-frame clones only and misses some. From that table come the V and J calls and clone size; the DNA was used to work out D and trimming. The sample includes approximately 460,000 clones, 80% to 90% of them seen just once. The CDR3 contains 16 residues. The trim removed 4 bases at V and 5 bases at J, leaving 11 bases unmatched. CDR1 and CDR2 (germline): SEHNR, FQNEAQ (reference sequence). The chain combines TRBV7-9 with TRBJ1-1; 9 nucleotides match TRBD1. The source is a man aged 18 to 30 with COVID-19, enrolled during active disease. Sequenced input: peripheral blood. CDR3 DNA: TGTGCCAGCAGCTCGGACAGGGGCTTAAGGTCAACTGAAGCTTTCTTT. Translated, it gives CASSSDRGLRSTEAFF.